One and the same sample provided the 9 T cell receptor beta chains below, sequenced in a study of cytomegalovirus exposure and HLA in healthy donors. Use of 60 Vbeta and 13 Jbeta primers characterized the PCR. TCRdb's copy holds only in-frame clones and misses some; the assay was immunoSEQ multiplex PCR. The repertoire holds fewer than 200,000 clones, with 60% to 80% as singletons. Sequencing was done on a sample of PBMCs. The receptors stem from a woman aged 50 to 65 in good health and CMV-seropositive.

A word on this clone: One junction end does not reproduce the germline sequence, and a read error may be involved. V and J are TRBV7-7 and TRBJ2-5; TRBD2 matches at 8 bases. Per germline, CDR1 SSHAT and CDR2 FNYEAQ (reference sequence). CDR3 size: 14 residues. CDR3 bases: TGTGCTAGCAGCGGCGGACTAGCCGGTGAGACCCAGTACTTC. Its translation: CASSGGLAGETQYF.

V is TRBV6-6 and J is TRBJ1-5; the D gene is possibly TRBD1 (5 bases). V was clipped by 8 bases and J by 0 bases, with 17 bases between them. This CDR3 contains 16 residues. Germline CDR1 and CDR2: MNHNY and SVGAGI (reference sequence). The CDR3 spells CASRDSGFYSNQPQHF. The CDR3 DNA is TGTGCCAGCCGGGACTCAGGGTTCTATAGCAATCAGCCCCAGCATTTT.

This clone showed up just once. This CDR3 is also generated by other DNA sequences in the sample. The rearrangement links TRBV19 to TRBJ1-1, with D maybe TRBD1 (5 bases). This CDR3 comprises 14 residues. Germline values: CDR1 LNHDA, CDR2 SQIVND (reference sequence). V gave up 5 bases and J gave up 4 bases, with 14 bases separating them. CDR3 loop: CASSFDRGFTEAFF. The CDR3 nucleotides read TGTGCCAGTAGTTTTGATAGGGGTTTCACTGAAGCTTTCTTT.

The genes are TRBV2 and TRBJ1-2, with 9 nucleotides matching TRBD1. The CDR3 totals 13 residues. J lost 8 bases, V lost 5 bases, and 6 bases had no gene match. Germline V lookup: CDR1 SNHLY, CDR2 FYNNEI. CDR3 bases: TGTGCCAGCAGTCCGGGACAGGGAAGGGGCTACACCTTC. Protein sequence: CASSPGQGRGYTF.

This chain uses TRBV13 with TRBJ2-7; 12 nucleotides agree with TRBD1. The ends lost 4 bases at V and 6 bases at J; junction bases unmatched: 7. Germline V gives CDR1 PRHDT, CDR2 FYEKMQ (reference sequence). CDR3 length: 15 residues. CDR3 in amino acids: CASSSGTGGLSEQYF. CDR3 in DNA: TGTGCCAGCAGCTCCGGGACAGGGGGCCTCTCCGAGCAGTACTTC.

This rearrangement joins TRBV10-3 to TRBJ2-3; 7 positions match TRBD1. Germline CDR1 reads ENHRY; CDR2 reads SYGVKD. The CDR3 runs to 15 residues. Trimming cost V 4 bases and J 0 bases; bases outside gene matches: 4. This CDR3 is CAISGQGSSTDTQYF. DNA of the CDR3: TGTGCCATCAGTGGACAGGGAAGTAGCACAGATACGCAGTATTTT.

The genes are TRBV5-6 and TRBJ2-1, with 11 bases lining up with TRBD2. In germline, CDR1 is SGHDT, CDR2 YYEEEE. The CDR3 spans 16 residues. V trimming: 0 bases; J trimming: 7 bases; junction bases outside the gene matches: 6. The CDR3 DNA follows: TGTGCCAGCAGCTTGGGTAGCGGGAGGGCCGGGAATGAGCAGTTCTTC. It is translated as CASSLGSGRAGNEQFF.

The chain carries TRBV5-6 and TRBJ1-2, with 9 bases lining up with TRBD1. In germline, CDR1 is SGHDT, CDR2 YYEEEE. J was trimmed by 5 bases and V by 0 bases; bases with no gene match: 5. CDR3 length: 15 amino acids. This chain's CDR3 is CASSLGDRGRYGYTF. CDR3 nucleotide sequence: TGTGCCAGCAGCTTGGGCGACAGGGGGAGGTATGGCTACACCTTC.

The chain couples TRBV14 to TRBJ1-1; unclear D gene. V was shortened by 0 bases and J by 3 bases, with 11 bases between the two germline ends. The CDR3 loop spans 15 amino acids. Looked up from germline, CDR1 is SGHDN and CDR2 is FVKESK. CDR3 residues: CASSQELNRYTEAFF. The CDR3 DNA follows: TGTGCCAGCAGCCAAGAGTTAAACCGGTACACTGAAGCTTTCTTT.